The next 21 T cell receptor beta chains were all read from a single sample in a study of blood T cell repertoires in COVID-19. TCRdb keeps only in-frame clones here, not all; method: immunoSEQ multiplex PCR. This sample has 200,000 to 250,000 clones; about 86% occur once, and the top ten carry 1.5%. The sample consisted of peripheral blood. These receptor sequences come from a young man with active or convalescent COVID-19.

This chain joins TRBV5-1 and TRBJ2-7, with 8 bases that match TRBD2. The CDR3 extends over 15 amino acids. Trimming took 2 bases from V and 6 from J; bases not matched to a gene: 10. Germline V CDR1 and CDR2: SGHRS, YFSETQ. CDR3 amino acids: CASSLTSGRSIEQYF. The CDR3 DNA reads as TGCGCCAGCAGCTTAACCAGCGGGAGAAGTATCGAGCAGTACTTC.

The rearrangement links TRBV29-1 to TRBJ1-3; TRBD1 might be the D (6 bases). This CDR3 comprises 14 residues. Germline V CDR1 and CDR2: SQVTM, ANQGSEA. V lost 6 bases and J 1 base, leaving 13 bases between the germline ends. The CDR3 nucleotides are TGCAGCGTAGTGGGGACACCGTCTGGAAACACCATATATTTT. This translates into CSVVGTPSGNTIYF.

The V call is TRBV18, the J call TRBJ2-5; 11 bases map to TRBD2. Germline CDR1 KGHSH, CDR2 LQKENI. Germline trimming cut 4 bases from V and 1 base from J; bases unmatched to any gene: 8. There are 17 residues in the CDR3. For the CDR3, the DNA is TGTGCCAGCTCACGTAGCGGGAGGGCTTCGCTCCAAGAGACCCAGTACTTC. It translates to CASSRSGRASLQETQYF.

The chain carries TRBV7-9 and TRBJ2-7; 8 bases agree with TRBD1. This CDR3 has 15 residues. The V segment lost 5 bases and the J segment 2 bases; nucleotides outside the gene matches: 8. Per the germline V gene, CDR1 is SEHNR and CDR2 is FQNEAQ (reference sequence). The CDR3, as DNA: TGTGCCAGCAGCCATCCGGGACAGGAGGCCTACGAGCAGTACTTC. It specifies CASSHPGQEAYEQYF.

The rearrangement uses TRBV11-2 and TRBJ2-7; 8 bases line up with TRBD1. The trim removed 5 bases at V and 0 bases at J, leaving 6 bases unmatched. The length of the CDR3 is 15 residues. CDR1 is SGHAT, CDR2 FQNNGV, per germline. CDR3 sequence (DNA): TGTGCCAGCAGCGGGACAGGCTCAAGCTCCTACGAGCAGTACTTC. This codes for CASSGTGSSSYEQYF.

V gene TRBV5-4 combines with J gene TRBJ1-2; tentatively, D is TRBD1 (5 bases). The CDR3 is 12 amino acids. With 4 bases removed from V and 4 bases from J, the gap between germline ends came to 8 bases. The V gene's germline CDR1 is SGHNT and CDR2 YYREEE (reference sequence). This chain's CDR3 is CASSADSYGYTF. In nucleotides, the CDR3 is TGTGCCAGCAGCGCAGACAGCTATGGCTACACCTTC.

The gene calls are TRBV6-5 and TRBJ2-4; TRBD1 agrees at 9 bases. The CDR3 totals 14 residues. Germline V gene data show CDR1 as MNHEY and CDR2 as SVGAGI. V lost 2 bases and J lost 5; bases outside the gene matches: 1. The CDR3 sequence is CASSYRDRENIQYF. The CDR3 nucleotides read TGTGCCAGCAGTTACCGGGACAGGGAAAACATTCAGTACTTC.

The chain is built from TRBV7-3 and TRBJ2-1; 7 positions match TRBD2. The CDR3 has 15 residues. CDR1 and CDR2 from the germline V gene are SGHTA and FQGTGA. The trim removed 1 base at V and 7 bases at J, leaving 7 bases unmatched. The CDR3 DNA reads TGTGCCAGCAGCTTAAGTGGGAGGGCCGGGAATGAGCAGTTCTTC. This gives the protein CASSLSGRAGNEQFF.

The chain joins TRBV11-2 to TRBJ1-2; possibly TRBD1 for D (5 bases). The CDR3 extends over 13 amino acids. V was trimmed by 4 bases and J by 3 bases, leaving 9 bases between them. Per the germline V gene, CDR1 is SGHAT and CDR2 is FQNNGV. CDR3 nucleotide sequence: TGTGCCAGCAGCTCCAGGGTTGACTATGGCTACACCTTC. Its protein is CASSSRVDYGYTF. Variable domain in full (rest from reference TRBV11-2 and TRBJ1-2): EAGVAQSPRYKIIEKRQSVAFWCNPISGHATLYWYQQILGQGPKLLIQFQNNGVVDDSQLPKDRFSAERLKGVDSTLKIQPAKLEDSAVYLCASSSRVDYGYTFGSGTRLTVV.

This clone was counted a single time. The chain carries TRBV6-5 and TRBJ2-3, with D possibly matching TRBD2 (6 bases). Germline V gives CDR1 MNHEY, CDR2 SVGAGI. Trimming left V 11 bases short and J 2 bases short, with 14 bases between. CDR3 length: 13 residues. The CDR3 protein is CAARETITDTQYF. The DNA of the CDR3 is TGTGCCGCGCGGGAAACTATCACAGATACGCAGTATTTT.

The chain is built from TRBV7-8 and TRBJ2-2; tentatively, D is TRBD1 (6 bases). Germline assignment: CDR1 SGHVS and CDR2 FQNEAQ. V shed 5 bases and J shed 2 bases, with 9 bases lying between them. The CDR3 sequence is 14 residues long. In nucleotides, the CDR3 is TGTGCCAGCAGCCGGGGACAAAACACCGGGGAGCTGTTTTTT. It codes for CASSRGQNTGELFF. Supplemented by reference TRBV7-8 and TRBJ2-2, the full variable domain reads GAGVSQSPRYKVAKRGQDVALRCDPISGHVSLFWYQQALGQGPEFLTYFQNEAQLDKSGLPSDRFFAERPEGSVSTLKIQRTQQEDSAVYLCASSRGQNTGELFFGEGSRLTVL.

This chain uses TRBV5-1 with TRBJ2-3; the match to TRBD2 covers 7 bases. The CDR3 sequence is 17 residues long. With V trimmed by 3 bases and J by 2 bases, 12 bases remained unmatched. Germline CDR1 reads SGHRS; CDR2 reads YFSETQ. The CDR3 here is CASSWGYGRPPTDTQYF. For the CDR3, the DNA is TGCGCCAGCAGCTGGGGCTACGGGAGGCCTCCCACAGATACGCAGTATTTT. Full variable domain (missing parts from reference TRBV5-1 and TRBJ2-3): KAGVTQTPRYLIKTRGQQVTLSCSPISGHRSVSWYQQTPGQGLQFLFEYFSETQRNKGNFPGRFSGRQFSNSRSEMNVSTLELGDSALYLCASSWGYGRPPTDTQYFGPGTRLTVL.

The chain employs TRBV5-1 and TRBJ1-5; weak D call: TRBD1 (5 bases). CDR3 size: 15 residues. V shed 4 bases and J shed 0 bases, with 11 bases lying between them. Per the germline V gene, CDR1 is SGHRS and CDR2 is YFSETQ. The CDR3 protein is CASSVTGDSNQPQHF. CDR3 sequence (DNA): TGCGCCAGCAGCGTTACAGGCGATAGCAATCAGCCCCAGCATTTT. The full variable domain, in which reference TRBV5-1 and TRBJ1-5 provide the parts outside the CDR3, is KAGVTQTPRYLIKTRGQQVTLSCSPISGHRSVSWYQQTPGQGLQFLFEYFSETQRNKGNFPGRFSGRQFSNSRSEMNVSTLELGDSALYLCASSVTGDSNQPQHFGDGTRLSIL.

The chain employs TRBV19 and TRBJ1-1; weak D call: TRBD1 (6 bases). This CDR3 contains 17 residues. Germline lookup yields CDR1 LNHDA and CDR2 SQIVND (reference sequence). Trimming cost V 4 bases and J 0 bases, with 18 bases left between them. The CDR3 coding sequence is TGTGCCAGTAGTAGCCCTCCAGGGGTAAGACTGAACACTGAAGCTTTCTTT. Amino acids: CASSSPPGVRLNTEAFF.

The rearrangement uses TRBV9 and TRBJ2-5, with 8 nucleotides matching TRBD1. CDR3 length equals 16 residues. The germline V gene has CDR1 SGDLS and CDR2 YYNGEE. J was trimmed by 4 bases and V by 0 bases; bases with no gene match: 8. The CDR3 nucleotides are TGTGCCAGCAGCGTAGCTTGGACAGGGAGTGGAGAGACCCAGTACTTC. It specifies CASSVAWTGSGETQYF. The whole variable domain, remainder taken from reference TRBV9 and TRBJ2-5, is DSGVTQTPKHLITATGQRVTLRCSPRSGDLSVYWYQQSLDQGLQFLIQYYNGEERAKGNILERFSAQQFPDLHSELNLSSLELGDSALYFCASSVAWTGSGETQYFGPGTRLLVL.

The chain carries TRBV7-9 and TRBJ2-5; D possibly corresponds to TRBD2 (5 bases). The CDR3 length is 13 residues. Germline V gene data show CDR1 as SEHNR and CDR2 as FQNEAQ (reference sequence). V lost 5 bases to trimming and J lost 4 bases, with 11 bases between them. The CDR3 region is CASSLRGTETQYF. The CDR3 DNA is TGTGCCAGCAGCCTCCGGGGAACAGAGACCCAGTACTTC.

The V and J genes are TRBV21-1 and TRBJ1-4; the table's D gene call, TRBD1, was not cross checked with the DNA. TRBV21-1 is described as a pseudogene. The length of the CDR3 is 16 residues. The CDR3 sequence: CASSKGEAGKKGKLFF. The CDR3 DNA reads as TGTGCCAGCAGCAAAGGAGAGGCAGGTAAGAAGGGGAAACTGTTTTTT.

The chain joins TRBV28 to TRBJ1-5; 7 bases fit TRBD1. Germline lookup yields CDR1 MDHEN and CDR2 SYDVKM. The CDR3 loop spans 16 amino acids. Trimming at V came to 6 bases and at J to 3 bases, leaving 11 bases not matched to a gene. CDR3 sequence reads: CASRNTDRVNNQPQHF. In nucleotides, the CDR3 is TGTGCCAGCAGAAATACCGACAGGGTGAACAATCAGCCCCAGCATTTT.

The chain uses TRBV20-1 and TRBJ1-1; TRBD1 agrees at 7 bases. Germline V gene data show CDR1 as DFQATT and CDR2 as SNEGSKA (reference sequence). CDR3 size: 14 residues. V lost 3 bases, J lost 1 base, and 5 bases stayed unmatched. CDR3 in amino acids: CSASRGQSNTEAFF. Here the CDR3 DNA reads TGCAGTGCTAGTCGGGGACAGTCGAACACTGAAGCTTTCTTT.

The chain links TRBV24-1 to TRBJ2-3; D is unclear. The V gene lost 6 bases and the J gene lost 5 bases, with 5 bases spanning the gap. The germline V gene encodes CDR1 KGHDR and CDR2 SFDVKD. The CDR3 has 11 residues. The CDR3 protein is CATSRGDTQYF. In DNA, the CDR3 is TGTGCCACCAGTCGCGGAGATACGCAGTATTTT.

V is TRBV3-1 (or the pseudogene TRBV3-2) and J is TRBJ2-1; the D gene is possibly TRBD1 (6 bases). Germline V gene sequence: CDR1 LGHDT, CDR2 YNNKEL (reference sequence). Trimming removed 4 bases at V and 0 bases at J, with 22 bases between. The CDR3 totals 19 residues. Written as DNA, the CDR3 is TGTGCCAGCAGCCGTTATCAGGGGCTCGGAGGCGCCTCCTACAATGAGCAGTTCTTC. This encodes CASSRYQGLGGASYNEQFF.